The 6 T cell receptor beta chains below all came from one sample that was sequenced in a study of beta chain features in type 1 diabetes. Antigen specificity for these receptors is unknown. General study findings and limits: People with Type 1 diabetes carried modestly yet significantly shorter TCRB CDR3s in all four CD4+ subsets.

Every bit of the isolated RNA underwent reverse transcription, so sequencing read expressed TCRB transcripts. Clones were sequenced by immunoSEQ multiplex PCR, and TCRdb holds only the in-frame ones, with some missing. The sample yields 150,000 to 200,000 clones, about 63% seen once. The specimen was naive CD4+ T cells from blood. All receptors derive from a man aged 25-40 years with type 1 diabetes.

J is TRBJ2-3 and V is TRBV29-1; perhaps TRBD1 as D (5 bases). Deletions cut 7 bases from V and 3 bases from J, with 11 bases between. CDR1 is SQVTM and CDR2 is ANQGSEA in the germline V gene. CDR3 length: 12 amino acids. CDR3 residues: CSAKGLTDTQYF. The CDR3, as DNA: TGCAGCGCCAAGGGGTTAACAGATACGCAGTATTTT.

The V gene is TRBV6-6, the J gene TRBJ1-1; maybe TRBD1 (5 bases). Germline CDR1 MNHNY, CDR2 SVGAGI (reference sequence). The CDR3 sequence is 15 residues long. V lost 2 bases and J 3 bases, leaving 13 bases between the germline ends. The CDR3 spells CASSYGAGRDTEAFF. The DNA of the CDR3 is TGTGCCAGCAGTTACGGGGCAGGGCGCGACACTGAAGCTTTCTTT.

The J gene is TRBJ2-7, the V gene TRBV25-1; maybe TRBD1 (6 bases). Trimming took off 8 bases at V and 4 bases at J, with 21 bases between the two ends. This CDR3 has 15 amino acids. Germline V gene data show CDR1 as MGHDK and CDR2 as SYGVNS. CDR3 coding DNA: TGTGCCAGCGGTAGGATGGGGCAGGGGTTGTACGAGCAGTACTTC. This codes for CASGRMGQGLYEQYF.

This rearrangement joins TRBV25-1 to TRBJ2-7; D is perhaps TRBD1 or TRBD2 (6 bases each). With 0 bases removed from V and 6 bases from J, the gap between germline ends came to 12 bases. The CDR3 runs 14 residues. From germline, CDR1 is MGHDK and CDR2 SYGVNS. DNA for the CDR3: TGTGCCAGCAGTGAATATCGAAGGGGGGCCGAGCAGTACTTC. Protein: CASSEYRRGAEQYF.

Worth noting for this clone: Other DNA sequences of this sample code for an identical CDR3. The rearrangement links TRBV5-4 to TRBJ2-5; D gene ambiguous. Germline V gene lookup returns CDR1 SGHNT and CDR2 YYREEE (reference sequence). The length of the CDR3 is 11 residues. V lost 0 bases and J lost 5, with 2 bases in between. CDR3 DNA sequence: TGTGCCAGCAGCTTGGAGGAGACCCAGTACTTC. Translating gives CASSLEETQYF.

This chain connects TRBV4-3 to TRBJ1-2; tentatively, D is TRBD1 (5 bases). The CDR3 is 15 amino acids. Germline-derived CDR1 and CDR2 are LGHNA and YSLEER. Trimming removed 0 bases at V and 5 bases at J, with 13 bases between. Written as DNA, the CDR3 is TGCGCCAGCAGCCAAGACCCCACAGGACCTTATGGCTACACCTTC. Its protein product is CASSQDPTGPYGYTF.